The 6 T cell receptor beta chains given below trace back to one sample, sequenced in a study of blood T cell repertoires in COVID-19. Generated by immunoSEQ multiplex PCR, the TCRdb table keeps only in-frame clones and is missing some. The profile shows about 340,000 clones, about 86% of them singletons. The sequenced sample was peripheral blood. These receptors all come from a man younger than 45 with active or convalescent COVID-19.

The chain uses TRBV6-4 and TRBJ2-7, with D possibly TRBD1 on 6 matching bases. This CDR3 comprises 13 residues. V dropped 4 bases and J dropped 4 bases, with 11 bases sitting between them. From germline, CDR1 is MRHNA and CDR2 SNTAGT. The CDR3 sequence: CASSVSRGYEQYF. The CDR3 nucleotides are TGTGCCAGCAGTGTTTCCAGGGGTTACGAGCAGTACTTC.

This clone appeared once. CDR3 residues: CAISVIGLAGDTDTQYF. The CDR3 nucleotides are TGTGCCATCAGTGTCATCGGACTAGCGGGGGATACAGATACGCAGTATTTT. The V call is TRBV10-3, the J call TRBJ2-3, with 13 bases that match TRBD2. The CDR3 consists of 17 residues. V gave up 4 bases and J gave up 3 bases; unmatched junction bases: 7. CDR1 and CDR2 from the germline V gene are ENHRY and SYGVKD.

J is TRBJ2-7 and V is TRBV19, with 9 bases matching TRBD1. V shed 3 bases and J 2 bases; nucleotides not matched to a gene: 2. The germline gives CDR1 LNHDA, CDR2 SQIVND (reference sequence). This CDR3 has 14 residues. The CDR3 DNA is TGTGCCAGTAGTATGTGGGACAGGGCCTACGAGCAGTACTTC. This encodes CASSMWDRAYEQYF.

This clone was recorded once. The rearrangement uses TRBV6-5 and TRBJ1-1; 11 bases are shared with TRBD1. V shed 5 bases and J 5 bases; nucleotides not matched to a gene: 4. Germline assignment: CDR1 MNHEY and CDR2 SVGAGI. The CDR3 length is 14 residues. CDR3 DNA: TGTGCCAGCAGTCGGGACAGGGGGAGGACTGAAGCTTTCTTT. Its protein is CASSRDRGRTEAFF.

This chain links TRBV24-1 with TRBJ1-5; a weak D match, TRBD1 (5 bases). The V end lost 7 bases, the J end lost 6 bases, and 9 bases lay between the germline ends. This CDR3 is built from 12 residues. The germline CDR1 and CDR2 sequences are KGHDR and SFDVKD. The CDR3 loop is CATSRVCQPQHF. In DNA form, the CDR3 reads TGTGCCACCAGCAGGGTCTGTCAGCCCCAGCATTTT.

This clone appeared a few times. The chain carries TRBV3-1 (or the pseudogene TRBV3-2) and TRBJ1-5; 8 bases fit TRBD1. Germline-derived CDR1 and CDR2 are LGHDT and YNNKEL (reference sequence). This CDR3 contains 17 residues. V dropped 2 bases and J dropped 4; count of bases not matched to a gene: 10. CDR3 coding DNA: TGTGCCAGCAGCCAAATCTCAGGGGGCGAAGGTAATCAGCCCCAGCATTTT. Translated, it gives CASSQISGGEGNQPQHF.